A single sample gave rise to the 28 T cell receptor beta chains below, sequenced in a study of PD-1 blockade in classical Hodgkin lymphoma. Time point denoted: cycle 4 day 1 (C4D1), after 6 weeks of nivolumab. Every patient had relapsed following autologous stem cell transplantation, and cohorts differed in brentuximab vedotin exposure. Magnetic depletion of unwanted cells isolated CD4+ T cells from thawed PBMCs. Using immunoSEQ multiplex PCR, the repertoire was profiled, and TCRdb retains in-frame clones only, with some absent. The sample holds under 20,000 clones; about three quarters are singletons and the top ten take 2% to 2.5%. This material consisted of CD4+ T cells from blood, taken before the fourth cycle of nivolumab. The receptor set was obtained from a human donor with classical Hodgkin lymphoma.

This clone turned up a few times. The V gene is TRBV29-1, the J gene TRBJ2-7; the match to TRBD2 covers 8 bases. V shed 6 bases and J 3 bases; nucleotides not matched to a gene: 13. CDR1 SQVTM and CDR2 ANQGSEA come from the germline V gene. The CDR3 has 15 amino acids. The CDR3 DNA reads as TGCAGCGTGGCCCTCACTAGCGGTAGGCTCTACGAGCAGTACTTC. It is translated as CSVALTSGRLYEQYF.

The chain has TRBV9 and TRBJ2-1; 10 bases align to TRBD2. Germline assignment: CDR1 SGDLS and CDR2 YYNGEE. This CDR3 comprises 14 residues. Trimming took 4 bases from V and 8 from J; bases not matched to a gene: 6. CDR3 loop: CASSLGLAAYEQFF. The CDR3 bases are TGTGCCAGCAGCCTTGGACTAGCGGCCTATGAGCAGTTCTTC.

In this sample, this clone turned up a few times. The J gene is TRBJ2-1, the V gene TRBV18; the D gene could be TRBD1 or TRBD2 (6 bases each). CDR3 size: 15 residues. Trimming removed 2 bases from V and 7 bases from J, with 15 bases in between. CDR1 KGHSH and CDR2 LQKENI come from the germline V gene. CDR3 coding DNA: TGTGCCAGCTCACCAGCTTTCGGGGGCTTGAATGAGCAGTTCTTC. As protein: CASSPAFGGLNEQFF.

The chain combines TRBV7-2 with TRBJ1-4; a possible D gene is TRBD1 (5 bases). The CDR3 totals 15 residues. V lost 1 base and J 8 bases, leaving 14 bases between the germline ends. The germline V gene has CDR1 SGHTA and CDR2 FQGNSA. The CDR3 DNA follows: TGTGCCAGCAGCTTAGTGTCGACAGTACGGGAAAAACTGTTTTTT. This codes for CASSLVSTVREKLFF.

As DNA, the CDR3 is TGTGCCAGCAGTTTCGGGGGCGAGAAAGATACGCAGTATTTT. Its protein is CASSFGGEKDTQYF. This chain connects TRBV28 to TRBJ2-3; D assignment may be TRBD1 or TRBD2 (6 bases each). Trimming shortened V by 3 bases and J by 5 bases, and 12 bases separated the two germline ends. Germline CDR1 and CDR2: MDHEN and SYDVKM. The CDR3 consists of 14 residues.

The chain combines TRBV10-3 with TRBJ1-1, with 8 bases matching TRBD1. Germline V lookup: CDR1 ENHRY, CDR2 SYGVKD. The trim removed 7 bases at V and 5 bases at J, leaving 6 bases unmatched. The CDR3 runs 13 residues. The CDR3 reads CAINQGARTEAFF. The CDR3 bases are TGTGCCATCAACCAGGGGGCTCGGACTGAAGCTTTCTTT.

The chain links TRBV5-1 to TRBJ1-3; weak D call: TRBD1 (6 bases). Germline V gives CDR1 SGHRS, CDR2 YFSETQ. Trimming stripped 4 bases from V and 2 bases from J, with 22 bases between. The CDR3 is made up of 18 amino acids. CDR3 region: CASSETLQGYVAGNTIYF. CDR3 nucleotides: TGCGCCAGCAGCGAGACCCTACAGGGCTACGTTGCTGGAAACACCATATATTTT.

The J gene is TRBJ2-1, the V gene TRBV7-9; TRBD2 aligns across 10 bases. There are 15 residues in the CDR3. V dropped 0 bases and J dropped 7; count of bases not matched to a gene: 3. CDR1 and CDR2 from the germline V gene are SEHNR and FQNEAQ (reference sequence). CDR3 protein: CASSLALAGENEQFF. Here the CDR3 DNA reads TGTGCCAGCAGCTTAGCGCTAGCGGGGGAGAATGAGCAGTTCTTC.

This sequence joins TRBV14 and TRBJ2-3, with 11 bases aligning to TRBD2. Germline lookup yields CDR1 SGHDN and CDR2 FVKESK. V trimming: 0 bases; J trimming: 7 bases; junction bases outside the gene matches: 6. The CDR3 is 16 amino acids. The CDR3 DNA is TGTGCCAGCAGCCAAGACGGGACTAGCGGTCGGAATACGCAGTATTTT. Translating it yields CASSQDGTSGRNTQYF.

V gene TRBV30 combines with J gene TRBJ2-5; maybe TRBD1 (6 bases). Looked up from germline, CDR1 is GTSNPN and CDR2 is SVGIG (reference sequence). The CDR3 runs 15 residues. With 4 bases removed from V and 3 bases from J, the gap between germline ends came to 18 bases. The CDR3 DNA sequence: TGTGCCTGGAATCTTCGGGACATCGGAAAAGAGACCCAGTACTTC. Translated, it gives CAWNLRDIGKETQYF.

The genes are TRBV6-5 and TRBJ2-3; D gene uncertain. CDR3 length: 14 amino acids. V lost 3 bases and J lost 4, with 11 bases in between. Germline V gene sequence: CDR1 MNHEY, CDR2 SVGAGI. CDR3 DNA sequence: TGTGCCAGCAGTTATGGGCAGAATTCAGATACGCAGTATTTT. Protein: CASSYGQNSDTQYF.

The chain links TRBV7-9 to TRBJ1-4; D is undetermined. V lost 3 bases and J 4 bases, leaving 9 bases between the germline ends. Germline CDR1 is SEHNR and CDR2 is FQNEAQ (reference sequence). The CDR3 is made up of 14 amino acids. The CDR3 reads CASSFSGNNEKLFF. As DNA, the CDR3 is TGTGCCAGCAGCTTCTCCGGGAATAATGAAAAACTGTTTTTT.

This clone has only one observation. The chain recombines TRBV6-5 with TRBJ1-6; D gene ambiguous. V dropped 4 bases and J dropped 7 bases, with 8 bases sitting between them. CDR3 length equals 13 residues. Germline V gene data show CDR1 as MNHEY and CDR2 as SVGAGI. CDR3 coding DNA: TGTGCCAGCAGTTGCAAAGGGAATTCACCCCTCCACTTT. Protein sequence: CASSCKGNSPLHF.

The J gene is TRBJ2-7, the V gene TRBV6-5; D might be TRBD1 or TRBD2, each matching 6 bases. V lost 7 bases and J 2 bases, leaving 12 bases between the germline ends. There are 13 residues in the CDR3. Germline assignment: CDR1 MNHEY and CDR2 SVGAGI. The CDR3 reads CASTGAPTYEQYF. DNA for the CDR3: TGTGCCAGCACGGGGGCCCCAACCTACGAGCAGTACTTC.

The genes are TRBV28 and TRBJ1-1; TRBD1 might be the D (5 bases). Trimming left V 6 bases short and J 2 bases short, with 16 bases between. This CDR3 spans 15 amino acids. Germline lookup yields CDR1 MDHEN and CDR2 SYDVKM. CDR3 protein: CASSFHSTGNTEAFF. CDR3 coding DNA: TGTGCCAGCAGCTTCCACTCCACAGGTAACACTGAAGCTTTCTTT.

The rearrangement links TRBV6-5 to TRBJ2-5, with D possibly matching TRBD2 (6 bases). The CDR3 length is 15 residues. V dropped 6 bases and J dropped 4 bases, with 18 bases sitting between them. The germline V gene encodes CDR1 MNHEY and CDR2 SVGAGI. CDR3 region: CASSRRGGVGETQYF. The DNA for the CDR3 is TGTGCCAGCAGCCGGCGGGGAGGTGTGGGAGAGACCCAGTACTTC.

This clone came up a few times. The chain joins TRBV7-9 to TRBJ1-2, with 7 positions matching TRBD1. CDR1 and CDR2 (germline): SEHNR, FQNEAQ (reference sequence). CDR3 length equals 13 residues. V trimming: 5 bases; J trimming: 6 bases; junction bases outside the gene matches: 6. CDR3 amino acids: CASSRTGDHGYTF. The CDR3 DNA follows: TGTGCCAGCAGCCGAACAGGGGACCATGGCTACACCTTC.

The chain joins TRBV7-6 to TRBJ1-6; TRBD1 matches at 9 bases. The CDR3 runs 18 residues. Trimming took 1 base from V and 9 from J; bases not matched to a gene: 13. Germline assignment: CDR1 SGHVS and CDR2 FNYEAQ. CDR3 bases: TGTGCCAGCAGCTTAGTCCCCGGGACAGGGCCTGTAGGTTCACCCCTCCACTTT. Protein sequence: CASSLVPGTGPVGSPLHF.

This chain joins TRBV4-3 and TRBJ2-3; D is undetermined. This CDR3 is built from 13 residues. Trimming left V 1 base short and J 2 bases short, with 4 bases between. Germline loops: CDR1 LGHNA, CDR2 YSLEER. CDR3 in DNA: TGCGCCAGCAGCCAAGCCACCACAGATACGCAGTATTTT. The encoded protein is CASSQATTDTQYF.

This clone was detected a few times. The V gene is TRBV5-1, the J gene TRBJ1-1, with 12 bases aligning to TRBD1. Germline V gene lookup returns CDR1 SGHRS and CDR2 YFSETQ. V dropped 5 bases and J dropped 3; count of bases not matched to a gene: 8. CDR3 length: 16 amino acids. The CDR3 DNA is TGCGCCAGCAGGGGGACAGGGGGCCACCTAGACACTGAAGCTTTCTTT. Its protein product is CASRGTGGHLDTEAFF.

The V gene is TRBV5-4, the J gene TRBJ1-3; 11 nucleotides agree with TRBD1. The CDR3 runs to 16 residues. Germline CDR1 SGHNT, CDR2 YYREEE (reference sequence). J was trimmed by 1 base and V by 4 bases; bases with no gene match: 4. The DNA for the CDR3 is TGTGCCAGCAGCCCCGGACAGGGGGCTTCTGGAAACACCATATATTTT. Amino acid sequence: CASSPGQGASGNTIYF.

The chain is built from TRBV25-1 and TRBJ2-7; D is perhaps TRBD1 or TRBD2 (5 bases each). Trimming took off 1 base at V and 2 bases at J, with 9 bases between the two ends. CDR1 is MGHDK and CDR2 is SYGVNS in the germline V gene. CDR3 length: 14 amino acids. The CDR3 DNA is TGTGCCAGCAGTGAATGGGACGGTCCCTACGAGCAGTACGTC. Its protein product is CASSEWDGPYEQYV.

The genes are TRBV4-2 and TRBJ2-2; TRBD2 matches at 8 bases. There are 18 residues in the CDR3. The germline CDR1 and CDR2 sequences are LGHNA and YNFKEQ. V shed 5 bases and J 1 base; nucleotides not matched to a gene: 12. CDR3 in DNA: TGTGCCAGCAGCTCCCGGCGGCGGGGGGCACGGAACACCGGGGAGCTGTTTTTT. Translated, it gives CASSSRRRGARNTGELFF.

There are a few counts of this clone. This sequence joins TRBV7-8 and TRBJ1-5; weak D call: TRBD1 (6 bases). Per the germline V gene, CDR1 is SGHVS and CDR2 is FQNEAQ. V lost 1 base and J 0 bases, leaving 13 bases between the germline ends. The CDR3 runs to 17 residues. The CDR3 sequence: CASSLGAGQNSNQPQHF. DNA for the CDR3: TGTGCCAGCAGCTTAGGCGCAGGACAGAATAGCAATCAGCCCCAGCATTTT.

The rearrangement uses TRBV30 and TRBJ1-5; D uncertain. Germline V lookup: CDR1 GTSNPN, CDR2 SVGIG (reference sequence). The CDR3 is 13 residues long. V lost 5 bases, J lost 4 bases, and 12 bases lay in between. CDR3 in DNA: TGTGCCTGGGCGAAGAACCAAAATCAGCCCCAGCATTTT. Amino acid sequence: CAWAKNQNQPQHF.

This clone was seen a handful of times. The chain uses TRBV19 and TRBJ1-1; 9 nucleotides match TRBD1. CDR3 length equals 15 residues. The V and J ends lost 5 bases and 3 bases, in that order; junction bases with no gene match: 7. Germline V gene data show CDR1 as LNHDA and CDR2 as SQIVND (reference sequence). The CDR3 DNA reads TGTGCCAGTAGTCGCCGACAGGGGGTGGACACTGAAGCTTTCTTT. Translation gives CASSRRQGVDTEAFF.

V gene TRBV30 combines with J gene TRBJ2-2; the D is unclear. Per germline, CDR1 GTSNPN and CDR2 SVGIG (reference sequence). The V and J ends lost 3 bases and 7 bases respectively, with 9 bases between them. The CDR3 is 12 amino acids. CDR3 nucleotides: TGTGCCTGGAGCCCCCGACACGGGGAGCTGTTTTTT. Encoded protein: CAWSPRHGELFF.

CDR3: CASSFTVAGGREQYV. In DNA, the CDR3 is TGTGCCAGCAGTTTTACAGTAGCGGGGGGGCGTGAGCAGTACGTC. This rearrangement joins TRBV28 to TRBJ2-7, with 11 bases identical to TRBD2. V dropped 3 bases and J dropped 7; count of bases not matched to a gene: 8. Germline V gene lookup returns CDR1 MDHEN and CDR2 SYDVKM. The CDR3 spans 15 residues.